This T cell receptor (beta chain) was captured in a study of cytomegalovirus exposure and HLA in healthy donors (dated by TCRdb to 2017 to 2019). Some background on the complete study: In an earlier analysis of fewer than 750 of the donors, 276 Gb of sequence data and 100 million or so unique TCR beta sequences from about 190 million T cells were reported. A later analysis re-examined previously published TCR beta repertoires from just over 650 donors and added high-resolution HLA genotyping to investigate patterns of TCR occurrence. Among 300 to 500 genotyped donors of the cohort, an average of around 240,000 unique TCR beta nucleotide sequences was sequenced per donor, of which 15% to 20% were non-productive. Class I and class II HLA loci were covered by the typing at four-digit resolution. Roughly 300 gigabases of sequencing data and some 85 million unique TCR sequences were included in an early release covering about 700 HLA-typed donors. The study combined high-throughput TCR immunosequencing, statistical association of individual TCRs with disease status, and machine learning to predict cytomegalovirus infection status. The aim of the study was to test whether cataloging public T cell receptors could identify signatures of past pathogen exposure. Along with the 666-subject first cohort, a separate validation cohort of over a hundred different subjects was used. Donor age, sex, ethnicity and CMV serostatus were collected together with the repertoire data. The genetic ancestry cluster associated with self-reported Caucasian donors included approximately 85% of the roughly 390 genotyped donors. Several DR-DQ haplotypes were treated as single units for association and clustering because of strong linkage in the cohort. In a later genetic analysis, genome-wide SNP genotypes for about three fifths of the roughly 670 donors were used, and that subset was treated as a discovery cohort. In the later analysis, no new phenotypic data were used to find candidate immune exposures; instead, reliance was placed on TCR beta sequences and their occurrence across donors. The study used immunosequencing to profile the T cell repertoires of 666 subjects and linked those repertoires to cytomegalovirus serostatus. Typing coverage differed by locus: A, B, C, DRB1 and DQB1 were typed in about 620-630 donors, DQA1 in 522, DPA1 in around 600, and DPB1 in around 490. To decide whether each TCR beta V gene segment behaved as functional or pseudogenic, an earlier analysis of nearly 600 of the donors relied on high-throughput TCR beta sequencing. Every discovery cohort repertoire had been produced on one sequencing platform. Results the study describes overall, beyond this receptor: The study gave a list of 150 to 200 TCR beta chains associated with cytomegalovirus. In an earlier analysis of 587 of the donors, most TCR beta V segments appeared in productive rearrangements about 87% or about 30% of the time, broadly matching IMGT annotations. When HLA alleles, especially DR and DQ, strongly co-occurred, attributing TCR associations to individual alleles was difficult. In a later analysis, HLA-associated TCR beta chains were found to be more clonally expanded and to have lower generation probabilities than equally common non-associated chains. At a false discovery rate of 0.05, a later analysis linked some 17,000 TCR beta sequences to specific HLA alleles. In a later genetic analysis, a missense DCLRE1C variant was associated with V-gene and J-gene trimming of TCR beta chains, and the association was replicated in an independent cohort. A further reported finding was that TCR beta sequences accurately predicted the HLA-A and HLA-B alleles for most subjects in the first cohort. Linkage disequilibrium might explain the correlated functional status among segregating V segments, but an unknown experimental factor could not be ruled out. A cluster of highly shared sequence variants was judged likely to be a technical artifact of the sequencing pipeline. Sequencing depth was assumed to be roughly uniform across donors in the presence/absence analyses, though that assumption may not hold. For the cohort, immune exposure information was limited to CMV serostatus. The earlier analysis of around 600 of the donors excluded 15 to 20 rarely observed V segments, including chromosome 9 orphons, because counts were too low. Compared with the roughly 720-donor mean, donors in an Asian-associated ancestry cluster had fewer N-insertions in productive TCRs, according to a later genetic analysis. In vitro tests confirmed that three of the cytomegalovirus-associated TCR beta chains recognize cytomegalovirus antigens. In a later analysis, most CMV-associated TCR beta chains were found to appear HLA-restricted, with HLA associations seemingly driven largely by CMV exposure. According to a later analysis, TCR association rates differed among HLA loci, with DRB1 alleles showing the most associated TCRs and HLA-C alleles showing the fewest. The cohort was sequenced for TCR beta chains only, and without alpha or paired-chain data the features that could be detected were limited. Several of the top co-occurrence clusters appeared to be linked to parvovirus B19, influenza, CMV and Epstein-Barr virus, according to a later analysis. The 87-base-pair reads could not distinguish some IMGT-functional V segments, including TRBV6-2 and TRBV6-3, so those segments were excluded. Because HLA typing was unavailable for some donors at each locus, only the typed subset was used in association tests. The authors suggested that the approach could potentially be generalized to other disease states and immunological phenotypes. Most TCR sequences were seen in very few donors, while some public TCRs were found in many individuals. Cytomegalovirus status was reported to be diagnosed by the classifier with high specificity and sensitivity in both the original and validation cohorts.

This clone was seen once. Its antigen has not been determined. Within one base of it there is no much larger clone, and no base qualities were kept. The library was produced with the immunoSEQ multiplex PCR assay. For the multiplex PCR, a mixture combining 60 forward primers for TCR Vbeta segments and 13 reverse primers for TCR Jbeta segments was used. A multiplex PCR assay on genomic DNA amplified the CDR3 region of rearranged TCR beta genes. On the Illumina HiSeq System, the amplified TCR beta libraries were sequenced as 87-base-pair reads. The published analysis was carried out like this. A later analysis counted about 80 million unique TCR beta chains across the 550 to 750 repertoires, and some 11 million of these chains were shared by at least two donors. To remove PCR and sequencing errors, raw reads were error-corrected and collapsed into unique sequences using a nearest-neighbor algorithm that merged closely related sequences. Alignment of CDR3 sequences to IMGT reference sequences was used to assign V, D and J gene segments. For a sequence to be retained, a match of at least six nucleotides to both a V gene segment and a J gene segment was required. A rearrangement counted as productive if the CDR3 had no stop codons and remained in frame with V and J, and every other rearrangement counted as non-productive. CDR3 was defined by IMGT convention, running from the second conserved V-encoded cysteine to the conserved J-encoded phenylalanine. In an earlier analysis of roughly 580 of the donors, sequences lacking an unambiguous match to a single V gene segment were excluded. An earlier analysis of some 610 of the donors called V segments functional above 56.7% productive rearrangements and segregating when the between-donor standard deviation exceeded 5%. A statistical classification framework was developed to diagnose cytomegalovirus status using the catalog of TCR beta chain sequences. In a later analysis, V and J genes were assigned by comparing TCR nucleotide sequences against IMGT/GENE-DB human TR gene sequences. A later analysis assigned CDR3 sequences and most-parsimonious VDJ recombination scenarios with the TCRdist pipeline. A later analysis defined each TCR beta chain by its CDR3 amino acid sequence plus V-gene family, and excluded reads lacking a unique V-gene family. To address suspected cross-contamination and a sequencing artifact, a later analysis removed 592 highly shared, low-generation-probability nucleotide sequences. In a later analysis, a clonal expansion index for each public chain was calculated from normalized within-repertoire ranks of inferred template counts. A later analysis computed generation probabilities with a VDJ recombination model fitted to out-of-frame rearrangements, and checked the results against IGoR. A later analysis scored TCR-TCR, TCR-HLA and TCR-CMV co-occurrence with hypergeometric tests, applying a repertoire-size bias correction to TCR pairs. False discovery rates were estimated in a later analysis by permuting HLA or CMV assignments 20 times. In a later analysis, co-occurring TCRs were grouped with DBSCAN, and TCRdist sequence similarity was added when clustering was performed within HLA-allele-positive subsets. Repertoires with fewer than 30,000 or more than 120,000 public chains were left out of co-occurrence clustering, as were several repertoires with anomalous nucleotide sharing. This immuneACCESS table, as held by TCRdb, lists in-frame sequences with V and J called but not all clones. Of the missing ones, under half trace to an unresolved V gene in checked studies; the others have no known cause. V, J and clone size are taken as reported in that table, and D and trimming were inferred from the DNA itself. This sample has 90,000 to 120,000 clones in its table, and more than 70% of those were observed once. The top ten hold around 7.4% of the sample.

In total, roughly 710 healthy bone marrow donors made up the cohort. Cohort members were all nominally healthy when sampled, although unrecorded immune exposures were likely present. The donor tested CMV seronegative and was one of the 352 seronegative cohort members. Every donor gave a peripheral blood sample, and the peripheral blood mononuclear cells from that sample were used for TCR beta sequencing. Genomic DNA was extracted from the blood cell samples with the Qiagen DNeasy Blood Extraction Kit. CDR1 SGDLS and CDR2 YYNGEE were looked up in the germline V gene. V lost 5 bases and J lost 3 bases, and the count of bases not matched to a germline gene is 2. The CDR3 runs 15 amino acids, cysteine and phenylalanine included. The DNA shown is the 45-base CDR3, in frame from base 1.

Sequencing was carried out using PBMCs. The receptor chain draws on TRBV9 and TRBJ2-2; 12 bases in between match TRBD2. The clonotype originates from a man aged 30-40 years in good health and CMV-seronegative. DNA sequence: TGTGCCAGCAGGAGACTAGCGGGAGACACCGGGGAGCTGTTTTTT. Its translation is CASRRLAGDTGELFF.